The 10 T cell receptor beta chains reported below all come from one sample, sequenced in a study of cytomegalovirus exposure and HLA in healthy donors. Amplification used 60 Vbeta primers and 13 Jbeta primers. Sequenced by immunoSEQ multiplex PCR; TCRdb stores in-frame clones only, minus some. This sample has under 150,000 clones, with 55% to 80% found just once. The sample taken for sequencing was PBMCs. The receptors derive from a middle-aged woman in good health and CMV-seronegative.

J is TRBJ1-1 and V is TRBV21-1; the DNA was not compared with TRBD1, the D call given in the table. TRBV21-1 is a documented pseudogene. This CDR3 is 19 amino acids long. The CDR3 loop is CASSKGEMAGQYMNTEAFF. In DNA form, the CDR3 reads TGTGCCAGCAGCAAAGGGGAGATGGCGGGACAGTACATGAACACTGAAGCTTTCTTT.

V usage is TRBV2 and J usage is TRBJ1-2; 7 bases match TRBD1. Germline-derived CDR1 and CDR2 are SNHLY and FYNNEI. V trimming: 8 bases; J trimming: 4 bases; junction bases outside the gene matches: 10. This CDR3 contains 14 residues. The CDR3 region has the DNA TGTGCCAGCCGCCGGGACAGCGAACCCTATGGCTACACCTTC. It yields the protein CASRRDSEPYGYTF.

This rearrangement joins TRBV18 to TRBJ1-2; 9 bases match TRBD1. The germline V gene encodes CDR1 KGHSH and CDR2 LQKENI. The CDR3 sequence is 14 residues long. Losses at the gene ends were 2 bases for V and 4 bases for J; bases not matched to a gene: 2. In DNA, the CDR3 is TGTGCCAGCTCACCAGGGACAGGGCCCTATGGCTACACCTTC. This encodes CASSPGTGPYGYTF.

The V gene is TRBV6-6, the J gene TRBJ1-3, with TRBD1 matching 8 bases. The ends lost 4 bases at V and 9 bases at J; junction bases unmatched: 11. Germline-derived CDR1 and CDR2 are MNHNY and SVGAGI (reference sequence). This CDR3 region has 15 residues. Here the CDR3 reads CASSSLHGQGCTIYF. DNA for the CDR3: TGTGCCAGCAGTTCACTCCACGGACAGGGCTGCACCATATATTTT.

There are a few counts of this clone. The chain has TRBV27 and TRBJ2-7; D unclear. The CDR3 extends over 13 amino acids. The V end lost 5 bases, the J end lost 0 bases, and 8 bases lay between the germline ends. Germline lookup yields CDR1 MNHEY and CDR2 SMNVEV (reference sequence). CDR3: CASSPPGSYEQYF. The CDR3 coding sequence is TGTGCCAGCAGTCCACCCGGCTCCTACGAGCAGTACTTC.

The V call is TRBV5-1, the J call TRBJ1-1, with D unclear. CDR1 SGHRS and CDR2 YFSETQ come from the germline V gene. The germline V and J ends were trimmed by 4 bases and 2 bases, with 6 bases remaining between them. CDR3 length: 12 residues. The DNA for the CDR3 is TGCGCCAGCAGCCAAAGCAACACTGAAGCTTTCTTT. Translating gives CASSQSNTEAFF.

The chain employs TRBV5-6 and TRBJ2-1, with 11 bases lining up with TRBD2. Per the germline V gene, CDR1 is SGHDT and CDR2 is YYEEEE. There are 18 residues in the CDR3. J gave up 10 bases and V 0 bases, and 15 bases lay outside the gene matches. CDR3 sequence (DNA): TGTGCCAGCAGCTTGGGAGACCTAGCGGGGGGCACCTCCGGGGAGCAGTTCTTC. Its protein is CASSLGDLAGGTSGEQFF.

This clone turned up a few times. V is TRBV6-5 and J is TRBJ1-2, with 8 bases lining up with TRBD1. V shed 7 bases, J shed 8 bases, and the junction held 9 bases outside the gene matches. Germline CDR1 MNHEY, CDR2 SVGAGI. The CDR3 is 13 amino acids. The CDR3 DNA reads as TGTGCCAGCACCGACAGGGGAGCAGAGGGCTACACCTTC. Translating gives CASTDRGAEGYTF.

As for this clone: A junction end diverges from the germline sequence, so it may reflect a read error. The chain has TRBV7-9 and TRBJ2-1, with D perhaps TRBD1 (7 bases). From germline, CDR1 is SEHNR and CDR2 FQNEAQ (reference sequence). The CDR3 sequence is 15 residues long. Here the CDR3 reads CSSSPQGGAYNEQFF. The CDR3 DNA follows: TGTTCCAGCAGCCCCCAGGGGGGAGCCTACAATGAGCAGTTCTTC.

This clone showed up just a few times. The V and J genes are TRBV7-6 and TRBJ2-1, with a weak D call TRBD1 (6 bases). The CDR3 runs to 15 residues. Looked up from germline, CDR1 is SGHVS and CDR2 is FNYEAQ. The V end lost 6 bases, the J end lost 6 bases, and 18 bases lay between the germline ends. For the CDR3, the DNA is TGTGCCAGCAGGAGACAGGCGGAGGTTATCAATGAGCAGTTCTTC. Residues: CASRRQAEVINEQFF.